Presented here are 8 T cell receptor beta chains from one specimen sequenced in a study of shared clonotypes between healthy human individuals. The table came from immunoSEQ multiplex PCR; TCRdb's copy has only in-frame clones and leaves some out. The repertoire includes about 1 million clones, about 75% of them detected once, and 1.4% sits in the top ten. Source material: memory CD4+ T cells sorted from blood. Subset here: CD45RA-negative fraction. These TCRs come from a man aged 18 to 35 in good health.

The chain is built from TRBV5-8 and TRBJ2-7; the D is unclear. This CDR3 contains 12 residues. Trimming left V 2 bases short and J 1 base short, with 4 bases between. Germline CDR1 and CDR2: SGHTS and YDEGEE. The CDR3 spells CASSLRSYEQYF. CDR3 DNA sequence: TGTGCCAGCAGCTTACGGTCCTACGAGCAGTACTTC.

This clone has a handful of counts. The V and J genes are TRBV28 and TRBJ2-3, with a tentative D call TRBD1 (6 bases). V dropped 10 bases and J dropped 0 bases, with 14 bases sitting between them. CDR1 MDHEN and CDR2 SYDVKM come from the germline V gene. The CDR3 consists of 14 residues. This CDR3 reads CATRDNASTDTQYF. CDR3 nucleotide sequence: TGTGCCACCCGGGACAACGCTAGCACAGATACGCAGTATTTT.

The chain has TRBV4-3 and TRBJ1-1; tentatively, D is TRBD1 (5 bases). This CDR3 is 17 amino acids long. V was shortened by 1 base and J by 1 base, with 16 bases between the two germline ends. CDR1 is LGHNA, CDR2 YSLEER, per germline. In DNA, the CDR3 is TGCGCCAGCAGCCAAGCTCCGTTCGGGGGGAAGAACACTGAAGCTTTCTTT. Residues: CASSQAPFGGKNTEAFF.

The V call is TRBV18, the J call TRBJ2-1, with D perhaps TRBD2 (5 bases). V gave up 6 bases and J gave up 4 bases, with 22 bases separating them. CDR3 length equals 17 residues. CDR1 and CDR2 from the germline V gene are KGHSH and LQKENI. CDR3 sequence: CASSPEEGSPSYNEQFF. CDR3 coding DNA: TGTGCCAGCTCCCCGGAGGAAGGGAGTCCTTCATACAATGAGCAGTTCTTC. Full variable domain (outside the CDR3, taken from reference TRBV18 and TRBJ2-1): NAGVMQNPRHLVRRRGQEARLRCSPMKGHSHVYWYRQLPEEGLKFMVYLQKENIIDESGMPKERFSAEFPKEGPSILRIQQVVRGDSAAYFCASSPEEGSPSYNEQFFGPGTRLTVL.

The V call is TRBV7-2, the J call TRBJ2-7; 13 nucleotides agree with TRBD2. Germline CDR1 SGHTA, CDR2 FQGNSA. The V gene end was trimmed by 5 bases and the J gene end by 4 bases; junction bases not matched to a gene: 8. The CDR3 has 16 amino acids. CDR3 amino acids: CASSPRTSGGLYEQYF. CDR3 bases: TGTGCCAGCAGCCCAAGGACTAGCGGGGGTCTTTACGAGCAGTACTTC.

In its sample, this clone was seen once. The gene calls are TRBV27 and TRBJ2-3; D may be TRBD2 (5 bases). Germline V gene lookup returns CDR1 MNHEY and CDR2 SMNVEV (reference sequence). The CDR3 is made up of 15 amino acids. The ends were cut back, 1 base at V and 5 bases at J, with 13 bases in the middle. The CDR3 coding sequence is TGTGCCAGCAGTTTATTTACGGGATTAGGAGATACGCAGTATTTT. It is translated as CASSLFTGLGDTQYF.

In regard to this clone: In the same sample, other DNA sequences code for this CDR3. This chain links TRBV30 with TRBJ1-2, with a possible D match to TRBD1 (6 bases). The germline CDR1 and CDR2 sequences are GTSNPN and SVGIG (reference sequence). The CDR3 length is 11 residues. V was trimmed by 1 base and J by 8 bases, leaving 8 bases between them. CDR3 loop: CAWSDREGYTF. In DNA form, the CDR3 reads TGTGCCTGGAGTGACAGGGAGGGCTACACCTTC.

This clone was counted between two and nine times. V usage is TRBV18 and J usage is TRBJ1-2; 7 bases agree with TRBD1. CDR3 size: 16 residues. The V gene end was trimmed by 3 bases and the J gene end by 2 bases; junction bases not matched to a gene: 9. CDR1 and CDR2 (germline): KGHSH, LQKENI. The CDR3 sequence: CASSPSPGQRNYGYTF. Here the CDR3 DNA reads TGTGCCAGCTCACCGTCCCCGGGACAGCGGAACTATGGCTACACCTTC. The full variable domain, completed using reference TRBV18 and TRBJ1-2, is NAGVMQNPRHLVRRRGQEARLRCSPMKGHSHVYWYRQLPEEGLKFMVYLQKENIIDESGMPKERFSAEFPKEGPSILRIQQVVRGDSAAYFCASSPSPGQRNYGYTFGSGTRLTVV.